This TCR beta chain comes out of a study of circulating and synovial CD4+ cells in juvenile arthritis. Study-level points and caveats: Circulating pathogenic-like lymphocytes shared a substantially higher fraction of CDR3 sequences with synovium than bulk blood. Diversity here was lower than in bulk blood CD4 cells. Measured synovium overlap likely understates the true shared repertoire. CPL versus bulk CD4 samples: T cell genome counts differed by at least an order of magnitude.

Note on this clone: Its target is not known.

CDR3 size: 14 residues. Trimming left V 1 base short and J 3 bases short, with 10 bases between. CDR1 is SNHLY, CDR2 FYNNEI, per germline. The data were produced by immunoSEQ multiplex PCR, yet TCRdb's version contains in-frame clones alone and is incomplete. The sample consists of about 33,000 clones, over 90% of them appearing once. The chain couples TRBV2 to TRBJ2-7, with a tentative D call TRBD2 (6 bases). Source material: CD4+ T cells from blood. This receptor was obtained from a human donor with juvenile idiopathic arthritis. CDR3 sequence: CASSEVSGIYEQYF. DNA for the CDR3: TGTGCCAGCAGTGAAGTTAGCGGTATCTACGAGCAGTACTTC.